Each of the 29 T cell receptor beta chains below was sequenced from the same sample in a study of identical twins. Each CDR3 protein is one row after TCRdb ran MiXCR on the 5' RACE reads. Of 500,000 to 600,000 distinct CDR3 sequences listed, less than 25% are singletons. The same sample was also used in a study of T cells expressing NK-cell markers.

Sequenced: CD4+ T cells sorted from blood. All receptors derive from a woman aged 18 to 35 in good health.

The gene calls are TRBV29-1 and TRBJ2-1; 8 nucleotides agree with TRBD2. The ends lost 3 bases at V and 2 bases at J; junction bases unmatched: 3. CDR1 is SQVTM, CDR2 ANQGSEA, per germline. The CDR3 loop spans 14 amino acids. CDR3: CSVEGGLAYNEQFF. The CDR3 bases are TGCAGCGTTGAGGGGGGACTAGCCTACAATGAGCAGTTCTTC.

This clonotype occurred a few times. The genes are TRBV7-2 and TRBJ1-1; tentatively, D is TRBD1 (5 bases). There are 15 residues in the CDR3. Trimming removed 1 base at V and 6 bases at J, with 15 bases between. Germline loops: CDR1 SGHTA, CDR2 FQGNSA. The CDR3 region is CASSLVSGGSPEAFF. As DNA, the CDR3 is TGTGCCAGCAGCTTAGTGAGTGGGGGGAGTCCTGAAGCTTTCTTT.

The chain couples TRBV20-1 to TRBJ2-7, with D possibly matching TRBD1 (6 bases). V dropped 6 bases and J dropped 1 base, with 16 bases sitting between them. Per the germline V gene, CDR1 is DFQATT and CDR2 is SNEGSKA (reference sequence). The CDR3 consists of 14 residues. The CDR3 sequence is CSAGRTAESYEQYF. The CDR3 DNA reads as TGCAGTGCGGGTCGGACAGCCGAATCCTACGAGCAGTACTTC.

The chain recombines TRBV27 with TRBJ2-5; D gene unclear. Germline V gene lookup returns CDR1 MNHEY and CDR2 SMNVEV (reference sequence). The V end lost 0 bases, the J end lost 0 bases, and 8 bases lay between the germline ends. There are 15 residues in the CDR3. CDR3 sequence: CASSLSGGHQETQYF. As DNA, the CDR3 is TGTGCCAGCAGTTTATCGGGTGGCCACCAAGAGACCCAGTACTTC.

This clonotype was detected ten times or more. The gene calls are TRBV28 and TRBJ2-3; 9 nucleotides align to TRBD2. V lost 6 bases, J lost 1 base, and 2 bases stayed unmatched. The CDR3 length is 14 residues. Germline V lookup: CDR1 MDHEN, CDR2 SYDVKM. The DNA of the CDR3 is TGTGCCAGCAGACCTAGCGGGGGCACAGATACGCAGTATTTT. Amino acids: CASRPSGGTDTQYF.

The chain uses TRBV24-1 and TRBJ2-1, with 7 bases identical to TRBD2. J was trimmed by 7 bases and V by 5 bases; bases with no gene match: 7. CDR3 length: 14 amino acids. Per germline, CDR1 KGHDR and CDR2 SFDVKD. The CDR3 DNA reads as TGTGCCACCAGTGGGCGGGGAGGGGCGAATGAGCAGTTCTTC. Its translation: CATSGRGGANEQFF.

This chain joins TRBV10-2 and TRBJ2-4, with D possibly TRBD1 on 5 matching bases. The V end was cut by 4 bases, the J end by 7 bases, with 14 bases between. This CDR3 is 14 amino acids long. Germline V gene data show CDR1 as WSHSY and CDR2 as SAAADI. In DNA form, the CDR3 reads TGCGCCAGCAGTGTGGGGCAGGGTGCGAACATTCAGTACTTC. Translated: CASSVGQGANIQYF.

This clonotype was counted a few times. The chain uses TRBV9 and TRBJ1-2; D is undetermined. CDR1 and CDR2 (germline): SGDLS, YYNGEE. Between the trimmed V and J ends, which lost 0 bases and 4 bases, there was a span of 10 bases. CDR3 length equals 14 residues. The CDR3 coding sequence is TGTGCCAGCAGCGTAGATCAAGGCGGCTATGGCTACACCTTC. This sequence encodes CASSVDQGGYGYTF. Filled out from reference TRBV9 and TRBJ1-2, the complete variable domain reads DSGVTQTPKHLITATGQRVTLRCSPRSGDLSVYWYQQSLDQGLQFLIQYYNGEERAKGNILERFSAQQFPDLHSELNLSSLELGDSALYFCASSVDQGGYGYTFGSGTRLTVV.

This clonotype came up a few times. V is TRBV6-5 and J is TRBJ1-2; tentatively, D is TRBD1 (6 bases). The CDR3 is 16 residues long. Germline V gives CDR1 MNHEY, CDR2 SVGAGI. V was clipped by 0 bases and J by 7 bases, with 18 bases between them. CDR3 loop: CASSYSTEGGFGGYTF. The CDR3 region has the DNA TGTGCCAGCAGTTACTCGACGGAGGGGGGTTTTGGTGGCTACACCTTC.

This clonotype was observed a handful of times. This chain joins TRBV5-1 and TRBJ1-1, with a possible D match to TRBD1 (5 bases). CDR3 length: 13 residues. CDR1 and CDR2 (germline): SGHRS, YFSETQ. The V gene lost 5 bases and the J gene lost 1 base, with 9 bases spanning the gap. The CDR3 nucleotides read TGCGCCAGCAGGCAGGGTCCGAACACTGAAGCTTTCTTT. This translates into CASRQGPNTEAFF.

The gene calls are TRBV20-1 and TRBJ2-5; tentatively, D is TRBD2 (6 bases). The germline CDR1 and CDR2 sequences are DFQATT and SNEGSKA (reference sequence). This CDR3 region has 16 residues. The V end lost 0 bases, the J end lost 4 bases, and 18 bases lay between the germline ends. The CDR3 region is CSARDWRRVKGETQYF. The CDR3 nucleotides are TGCAGTGCTAGAGATTGGAGGAGGGTAAAGGGAGAGACCCAGTACTTC.

This clonotype was counted only a few times. The junction does not match germline at one end; this may be a read error. V usage is TRBV20-1 and J usage is TRBJ1-2, with D unresolved. Germline lookup yields CDR1 DFQATT and CDR2 SNEGSKA (reference sequence). There are 12 residues in the CDR3. The CDR3: CSARGGNNGYTF. CDR3 in DNA: TGCAGTGCTAGGGGAGGTAACAATGGCTACACCTTC.

This clonotype was detected a few times. The genes are TRBV7-9 and TRBJ1-1; unclear D gene. In germline, CDR1 is SEHNR, CDR2 FQNEAQ (reference sequence). Trimming stripped 1 base from V and 10 bases from J, with 16 bases between. This CDR3 comprises 14 residues. In DNA form, the CDR3 reads TGTGCCAGCAGCTTAGAAGTTTTCGAGTTGGTAGCTTTCTTT. Protein: CASSLEVFELVAFF.

The rearrangement links TRBV5-8 to TRBJ2-7, with D maybe TRBD2 (5 bases). Germline lookup yields CDR1 SGHTS and CDR2 YDEGEE. This CDR3 contains 13 residues. The V and J ends lost 2 bases and 0 bases respectively, with 6 bases between them. CDR3 loop: CASSFEGSYEQYF. CDR3 nucleotides: TGTGCCAGCAGCTTCGAGGGCTCCTACGAGCAGTACTTC.

The rearrangement joins TRBV29-1 to TRBJ2-3; a possible D gene is TRBD2 (5 bases). Germline-derived CDR1 and CDR2 are SQVTM and ANQGSEA. Trimming removed 3 bases from V and 2 bases from J, with 6 bases in between. The CDR3 covers 12 residues. CDR3: CSVDRDTDTQYF. The CDR3 bases are TGCAGCGTTGATCGGGACACAGATACGCAGTATTTT.

This clonotype came up a few times. The J gene is TRBJ2-7, the V gene TRBV6-5, with TRBD2 matching over 7 bases. Per the germline V gene, CDR1 is MNHEY and CDR2 is SVGAGI. This CDR3 region has 15 residues. Losses at the gene ends were 5 bases for V and 2 bases for J; bases not matched to a gene: 9. The CDR3 bases are TGTGCCAGCAGTAACCCTAGCGGAGATACCTACGAGCAGTACTTC. As protein: CASSNPSGDTYEQYF.

The J gene is TRBJ2-1, the V gene TRBV30, with 8 bases that match TRBD2. V was clipped by 3 bases and J by 9 bases; unmatched bases: 10. The germline gives CDR1 GTSNPN, CDR2 SVGIG (reference sequence). The CDR3 covers 14 residues. DNA for the CDR3: TGTGCCTGGAGAACTAGCGGCTACTGGGGTGAGCAGTTCTTC. Translation: CAWRTSGYWGEQFF.

The chain couples TRBV20-1 to TRBJ2-3, with TRBD1 identical over 8 bases. The junction had 9 bases not matched to a gene; V was cut back by 5 bases and J by 5 bases. CDR1 is DFQATT, CDR2 SNEGSKA, per germline (reference sequence). This CDR3 region has 14 residues. CDR3 nucleotide sequence: TGCAGTGCTGTCCGACAGGGGCGGAAAGATACGCAGTATTTT. It yields the protein CSAVRQGRKDTQYF.

In this sample, this clonotype turned up a few times. This chain connects TRBV20-1 to TRBJ2-1, with D possibly TRBD1 on 5 matching bases. CDR1 DFQATT and CDR2 SNEGSKA come from the germline V gene (reference sequence). Trimming took off 1 base at V and 12 bases at J, with 10 bases between the two ends. This CDR3 has 11 residues. The CDR3 loop is CSARGRDGQFF. As DNA, the CDR3 is TGCAGTGCTAGAGGCAGGGATGGGCAGTTCTTC.

This clonotype was recorded at least ten times. The genes are TRBV20-1 and TRBJ2-2; D gene uncertain. Germline V gene sequence: CDR1 DFQATT, CDR2 SNEGSKA (reference sequence). Trimming removed 1 base at V and 0 bases at J, with 6 bases between. The CDR3 has 14 amino acids. Written as DNA, the CDR3 is TGCAGTGCTAGAGGCCGGTCGAACACCGGGGAGCTGTTTTTT. Translation gives CSARGRSNTGELFF.

This clonotype showed up just a few times. This chain uses TRBV20-1 with TRBJ2-3; weak D call: TRBD2 (5 bases). The germline V gene encodes CDR1 DFQATT and CDR2 SNEGSKA (reference sequence). Trimming removed 0 bases at V and 4 bases at J, with 17 bases between. This CDR3 has 16 amino acids. The CDR3 here is CSARDLRAEFSDTQYF. DNA for the CDR3: TGCAGTGCTAGAGATCTGAGGGCAGAGTTTTCAGATACGCAGTATTTT.

The gene calls are TRBV6-5 and TRBJ1-4; 8 bases line up with TRBD1. With V trimmed by 2 bases and J by 7 bases, 9 bases remained unmatched. Germline CDR1 reads MNHEY; CDR2 reads SVGAGI. This CDR3 is built from 16 residues. This chain's CDR3 is CASSYVGGTGFEKLFF. DNA of the CDR3: TGTGCCAGCAGTTACGTTGGCGGGACAGGATTTGAAAAACTGTTTTTT.

This clonotype has ten or more counts. The CDR3: CASSILGHLEKLFF. Written as DNA, the CDR3 is TGTGCCAGCAGCATTCTGGGGCATCTGGAAAAACTGTTTTTT. The chain joins TRBV12-3 or TRBV12-4 to TRBJ1-4, with D perhaps matching TRBD1 (5 bases). Trimming pared 6 bases from V and 8 bases from J, leaving 16 bases between. This CDR3 region has 14 residues.

This clonotype turned up a few times. This rearrangement joins TRBV10-3 to TRBJ1-2, with D possibly matching TRBD1 (5 bases). The CDR3 spans 14 residues. Germline assignment: CDR1 ENHRY and CDR2 SYGVKD. Deletions cut 6 bases from V and 0 bases from J, with 11 bases between. The CDR3 DNA is TGTGCCATCAGCCCCGGCAGGGCTAACTATGGCTACACCTTC. It yields the protein CAISPGRANYGYTF.

V gene TRBV5-1 combines with J gene TRBJ1-1; D is perhaps TRBD1 (5 bases). The CDR3 runs to 17 residues. Trimming pared 4 bases from V and 0 bases from J, leaving 19 bases between. Germline CDR1 is SGHRS and CDR2 is YFSETQ. The CDR3 DNA sequence: TGCGCCAGCAGCCTTCGGACAAGGTCCTGGATGAACACTGAAGCTTTCTTT. It encodes CASSLRTRSWMNTEAFF.

This clonotype was detected only a few times. V and J are TRBV20-1 and TRBJ1-1; tentative D call: TRBD1 (5 bases). V was shortened by 5 bases and J by 7 bases, with 17 bases between the two germline ends. The CDR3 spans 13 residues. Germline V gene lookup returns CDR1 DFQATT and CDR2 SNEGSKA (reference sequence). The CDR3 loop reads CSARSSWDVEAFF. Here the CDR3 DNA reads TGCAGTGCTCGCTCTTCATGGGACGTTGAAGCTTTCTTT.

This clonotype was recorded once. This chain links TRBV7-9 with TRBJ2-7, with 10 bases lining up with TRBD1. Per the germline V gene, CDR1 is SEHNR and CDR2 is FQNEAQ (reference sequence). V lost 4 bases and J lost 2; bases outside the gene matches: 5. This CDR3 contains 15 residues. In DNA, the CDR3 is TGTGCCAGCAGCTCCCTAGGGACAGGGGCCTACGAGCAGTACTTC. This translates into CASSSLGTGAYEQYF.

CDR3 DNA: TGTGCCAGCAGGCGACCCCAAACTCAGGAACACCTCTACAATGAGCAGTTCTTC. It specifies CASRRPQTQEHLYNEQFF. The chain combines TRBV12-3 or TRBV12-4 with TRBJ2-1; the D is unclear. V was clipped by 6 bases and J by 3 bases, with 24 bases between them. The CDR3 covers 18 residues.

This sequence joins TRBV20-1 and TRBJ1-1; 12 nucleotides agree with TRBD1. This CDR3 contains 13 residues. The trim removed 3 bases at V and 8 bases at J, leaving 4 bases unmatched. The germline CDR1 and CDR2 sequences are DFQATT and SNEGSKA (reference sequence). The DNA of the CDR3 is TGCAGTGCTAGCCAGGGACAGGGGGCCGAAGCTTTCTTT. As protein: CSASQGQGAEAFF.